The 20 T cell receptor beta chains in this list originate from one sample, sequenced in a study of identical twins. Each CDR3 protein is one row after TCRdb ran MiXCR on the 5' RACE reads. The table shows 450,000 or so distinct CDR3 sequences, with approximately 15% occurring only once. The sample also formed part of further work on yellow fever vaccine responses in identical twins.

The sequencing sample was made of CD4+ T cells sorted from blood. The source of these receptors is a young woman in good health.

V usage is TRBV12-3 or TRBV12-4 and J usage is TRBJ2-2; D ambiguous. This CDR3 has 14 amino acids. V lost 6 bases, J lost 6 bases, and 14 bases lay in between. The CDR3 bases are TGTGCCAGCAGCCAGCTTGTGGCTGCCGGGGAGCTGTTTTTT. This encodes CASSQLVAAGELFF.

The rearrangement joins TRBV10-3 to TRBJ1-5; 7 positions match TRBD1. The germline gives CDR1 ENHRY, CDR2 SYGVKD. The V gene end was trimmed by 6 bases and the J gene end by 3 bases; junction bases not matched to a gene: 5. The CDR3 extends over 14 amino acids. The CDR3 coding sequence is TGTGCCATCAGCGAACAGGGGATCAATCAGCCCCAGCATTTT. Its translation: CAISEQGINQPQHF.

This clonotype was seen a few times. V gene TRBV20-1 combines with J gene TRBJ1-5, with D perhaps matching TRBD1 (5 bases). The CDR3 sequence is 13 residues long. The germline V and J ends were trimmed by 4 bases and 4 bases, with 11 bases remaining between them. The germline CDR1 and CDR2 sequences are DFQATT and SNEGSKA (reference sequence). CDR3 bases: TGCAGTGCTATGACAGCAGCTAATCAGCCCCAGCATTTT. It encodes CSAMTAANQPQHF.

This clonotype was observed a handful of times. The chain employs TRBV7-2 and TRBJ2-7; 8 bases line up with TRBD2. Germline V CDR1 and CDR2: SGHTA, FQGNSA. The CDR3 has 12 amino acids. J was trimmed by 6 bases and V by 5 bases; bases with no gene match: 3. The CDR3 reads CASSLSGAEQYF. The CDR3, as DNA: TGTGCCAGCAGCCTTAGCGGGGCCGAGCAGTACTTC.

This clonotype came up a few times. CDR3 sequence (DNA): TGCGCCAGCAGCCAAGATACTGGGGGAGTTGGGGCCAACGTCCTGACTTTC. Its translation: CASSQDTGGVGANVLTF. The rearrangement links TRBV4-1 to TRBJ2-6; possibly TRBD1 or TRBD2 for D (5 bases each). The CDR3 sequence is 17 residues long. Trimming removed 0 bases at V and 3 bases at J, with 12 bases between. Germline loops: CDR1 MGHRA, CDR2 YSYEKL.

This clonotype was counted only a few times. The rearrangement links TRBV6-5 to TRBJ2-1; no definite D call. Germline V gene data show CDR1 as MNHEY and CDR2 as SVGAGI. The length of the CDR3 is 15 residues. V shed 2 bases and J shed 9 bases, with 17 bases lying between them. CDR3 in DNA: TGTGCCAGCAGTTACGTGCCTGGAGAGAACGGTGAGCAGTTCTTC. Residues: CASSYVPGENGEQFF.

This clonotype came up a few times. This rearrangement joins TRBV19 to TRBJ1-1; D possibly corresponds to TRBD1 (6 bases). The CDR3 sequence is 14 residues long. CDR1 is LNHDA, CDR2 SQIVND, per germline (reference sequence). Trimming removed 6 bases at V and 5 bases at J, with 16 bases between. CDR3 DNA sequence: TGTGCCAGTAGGAGAGCGGGGGCGCTGACTGAAGCTTTCTTT. This encodes CASRRAGALTEAFF.

V and J are TRBV6-5 and TRBJ1-5; D gene uncertain. The CDR3 contains 15 residues. V shed 1 base and J shed 3 bases, with 10 bases lying between them. The germline V gene has CDR1 MNHEY and CDR2 SVGAGI. The DNA for the CDR3 is TGTGCCAGCAGTTACTTGGCAAGTCCCAATCAGCCCCAGCATTTT. Amino acids: CASSYLASPNQPQHF.

This clonotype was observed a handful of times. The chain joins TRBV6-2 or TRBV6-3 to TRBJ1-1; unclear D gene. This CDR3 has 13 amino acids. V lost 7 bases to trimming and J lost 1 base, with 10 bases between them. CDR1 and CDR2 (germline): MNHEY, SVGEGT. The CDR3 nucleotides read TGTGCCAGCATTAACAGTGGGAACACTGAAGCTTTCTTT. Protein product: CASINSGNTEAFF.

The J gene is TRBJ2-7, the V gene TRBV20-1, with D perhaps matching TRBD1 (5 bases). The length of the CDR3 is 14 residues. Germline assignment: CDR1 DFQATT and CDR2 SNEGSKA (reference sequence). V lost 0 bases and J 3 bases, leaving 12 bases between the germline ends. The CDR3 is CSARDLTGSYEQYF. The CDR3 coding sequence is TGCAGTGCTAGAGATCTCACAGGCAGCTACGAGCAGTACTTC.

The table lists this clonotype with a count of one. The chain is built from TRBV7-2 and TRBJ2-2, with TRBD1 matching 9 bases. V dropped 5 bases and J dropped 7; count of bases not matched to a gene: 8. Germline V lookup: CDR1 SGHTA, CDR2 FQGNSA. This CDR3 region has 15 residues. CDR3 nucleotide sequence: TGTGCCAGCAGCCCCGGGACAGGGTATGGCGGGGAGCTGTTTTTT. Translating it yields CASSPGTGYGGELFF.

This clonotype was found a few times. The chain employs TRBV6-2 or TRBV6-3 and TRBJ2-1, with 9 bases matching TRBD1. CDR1 is MNHEY, CDR2 SVGEGT, per germline. V gave up 7 bases and J gave up 3 bases; unmatched junction bases: 7. CDR3 length: 15 residues. The CDR3 here is CASTPEGQGYNEQFF. CDR3 coding DNA: TGTGCCAGCACCCCAGAGGGACAGGGCTACAATGAGCAGTTCTTC.

This clonotype was observed a handful of times. The chain links TRBV10-3 to TRBJ2-5; 7 nucleotides agree with TRBD1. Germline CDR1 and CDR2: ENHRY and SYGVKD. The length of the CDR3 is 15 residues. With V trimmed by 2 bases and J by 2 bases, 5 bases remained unmatched. The CDR3 loop reads CAISEGQVGQETQYF. The CDR3, as DNA: TGTGCCATCAGTGAGGGACAGGTTGGGCAAGAGACCCAGTACTTC.

In this sample, this clonotype turned up a few times. V usage is TRBV7-2 and J usage is TRBJ1-2, with D unclear. Germline V gene lookup returns CDR1 SGHTA and CDR2 FQGNSA. The V gene lost 3 bases and the J gene lost 3 bases, with 8 bases spanning the gap. The CDR3 runs to 13 residues. CDR3 residues: CASSLYRDYGYTF. The DNA of the CDR3 is TGTGCCAGCAGCTTGTACAGAGACTATGGCTACACCTTC. Full variable domain (remainder filled in from reference TRBV7-2 and TRBJ1-2): GAGVSQSPSNKVTEKGKDVELRCDPISGHTALYWYRQSLGQGLEFLIYFQGNSAPDKSGLPSDRFSAERTGGSVSTLTIQRTQQEDSAVYLCASSLYRDYGYTFGSGTRLTVV.

This clonotype turned up a few times. This chain uses TRBV20-1 with TRBJ2-5; D gene uncertain. V shed 1 base and J shed 1 base, with 7 bases lying between them. CDR1 and CDR2 (germline): DFQATT, SNEGSKA (reference sequence). This CDR3 is built from 13 residues. The CDR3 spells CSARVSGQETQYF. CDR3 bases: TGCAGTGCTAGAGTTTCCGGCCAAGAGACCCAGTACTTC.

The CDR3 loop reads CSGDLTDTQYF. Written as DNA, the CDR3 is TGCAGCGGTGACTTAACAGATACGCAGTATTTT. The chain uses TRBV29-1 and TRBJ2-3; D not resolved. V shed 7 bases and J shed 3 bases, with 8 bases lying between them. Germline V lookup: CDR1 SQVTM, CDR2 ANQGSEA. CDR3 length: 11 amino acids.

The chain combines TRBV30 with TRBJ1-3; D is ambiguous. Trimming stripped 2 bases from V and 4 bases from J, with 3 bases between. The CDR3 covers 11 residues. CDR1 and CDR2 (germline): GTSNPN, SVGIG (reference sequence). CDR3 coding DNA: TGTGCCTGGAGTCCGGGAAACACCATATATTTT. It encodes CAWSPGNTIYF. The full variable domain, in which reference TRBV30 and TRBJ1-3 provide the parts outside the CDR3, is SQTIHQWPATLVQPVGSPLSLECTVEGTSNPNLYWYRQAAGRGLQLLFYSVGIGQISSEVPQNLSASRPQDRQFILSSKKLLLSDSGFYLCAWSPGNTIYFGEGSWLTVV.

V and J are TRBV4-3 and TRBJ2-1; 10 bases fit TRBD2. The CDR3 consists of 18 residues. From germline, CDR1 is LGHNA and CDR2 YSLEER. V dropped 0 bases and J dropped 7; count of bases not matched to a gene: 12. This CDR3 is CASSQDQVSSGRGNEQFF. The CDR3 nucleotides read TGCGCCAGCAGCCAAGACCAGGTCTCTAGCGGGAGAGGAAATGAGCAGTTCTTC.

This clonotype was counted between two and nine times. The chain couples TRBV20-1 to TRBJ2-2, with a tentative D call TRBD2 (5 bases). The CDR3 is made up of 14 amino acids. Trimming cost V 1 base and J 1 base, with 7 bases left between them. Germline lookup yields CDR1 DFQATT and CDR2 SNEGSKA (reference sequence). The CDR3 here is CSARVRGNTGELFF. The CDR3 DNA reads as TGCAGTGCTAGAGTCCGGGGGAACACCGGGGAGCTGTTTTTT.

The chain recombines TRBV14 with TRBJ2-1; 10 bases align to TRBD1. The germline CDR1 and CDR2 sequences are SGHDN and FVKESK. V shed 2 bases, J shed 6 bases, and the junction held 13 bases outside the gene matches. CDR3 length: 18 amino acids. The CDR3 DNA reads TGTGCCAGCAGCCAATTACTCAATCGGGACAGGGGCTTCAATGAGCAGTTCTTC. It specifies CASSQLLNRDRGFNEQFF.